Reported below is one T cell receptor beta chain. The sample belongs to a study of blood T cells in healthy people across ages. With a J-beta primer mix and a sample-barcoded 5' primer, a second PCR ran roughly 6 to 12 cycles. From the 5' RACE reads, TCRdb called clonotypes with MiXCR, one entry per CDR3 protein. The table includes more than 1,400,000 distinct CDR3 sequences, approximately 42% detected once. CDR1 and CDR2 (germline): MGHRA, YSYEKL. CDR3 size: 16 residues. V was clipped by 4 bases and J by 3 bases; unmatched bases: 8. This chain uses TRBV4-1 with TRBJ2-1; 8 positions agree with TRBD2. The sequenced sample consisted of blood. The origin of this receptor is a young woman in good health. CDR3 protein: CASSPGVAGFYNEQFF. As DNA, the CDR3 is TGCGCCAGCAGCCCAGGGGTAGCGGGGTTCTACAATGAGCAGTTCTTC.